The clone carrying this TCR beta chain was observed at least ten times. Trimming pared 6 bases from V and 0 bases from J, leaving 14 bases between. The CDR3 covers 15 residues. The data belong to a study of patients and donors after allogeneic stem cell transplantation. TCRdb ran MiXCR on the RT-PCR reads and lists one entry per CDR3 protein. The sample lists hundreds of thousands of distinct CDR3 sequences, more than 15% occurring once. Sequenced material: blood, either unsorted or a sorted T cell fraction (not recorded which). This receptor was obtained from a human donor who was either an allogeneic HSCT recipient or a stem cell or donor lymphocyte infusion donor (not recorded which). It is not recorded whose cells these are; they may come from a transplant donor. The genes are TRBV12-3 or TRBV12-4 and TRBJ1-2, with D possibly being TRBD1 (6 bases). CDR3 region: CASRVQGGANYGYTF. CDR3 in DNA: TGTGCCAGCAGGGTACAGGGAGGGGCTAACTATGGCTACACCTTC.